This TCR beta chain was found in a study of T cell repertoires in cytomegalovirus infection. Per the germline V gene, CDR1 is DFQATT and CDR2 is SNEGSKA (reference sequence). This CDR3 has 13 residues. V gave up 2 bases and J gave up 2 bases, with 10 bases separating them. This clonotype was found a few times. In TCRdb, the reads were re-called with MiXCR into one record per CDR3 protein. The table records under 200,000 distinct CDR3 sequences, 8% to 10% of them present only once. The TCR sequence derives from a human donor in good health (CMV status not recorded). Some clones in this sample may be carry-over from other donors' samples. The specimen sequenced was PBMCs. This rearrangement joins TRBV20-1 to TRBJ2-7; possibly TRBD1 for D (6 bases). CDR3: CSARPQGTYEQYF. In DNA form, the CDR3 reads TGCAGTGCTAGACCGCAGGGGACCTACGAGCAGTACTTC.